This TCR beta chain was retrieved from a study of blood T cells in healthy people across ages. Germline V gene lookup returns CDR1 SGHTA and CDR2 FQGNSA. V shed 1 base, J shed 6 bases, and the junction held 12 bases outside the gene matches. The CDR3 has 19 residues. A J-beta primer mix and a sample-barcoded 5' primer were used in a second PCR of about 6 to 12 cycles. TCRdb called the 5' RACE reads again in MiXCR, with one record for every CDR3 protein. Of about 690,000 distinct CDR3 sequences in the sample, roughly 41% are singletons; the top ten hold about 30%. The sample taken for sequencing was blood. The TCR originated in a man aged 80 or over in good health. The chain links TRBV7-2 to TRBJ2-3; TRBD2 matches 14 bases. This chain's CDR3 is CASSLVRTSGGLGMDTQYF. CDR3 bases: TGTGCCAGCAGCTTAGTCCGGACTAGCGGGGGGTTAGGTATGGATACGCAGTATTTT.